The 15 T cell receptor beta chains below come from one sample, sequenced in a study of blood T cell repertoires in COVID-19. Profiled with immunoSEQ multiplex PCR; TCRdb holds only in-frame clones, not every one. The data show a few hundred thousand clones, around nine tenths seen once. Source material: PBMCs or T cells enriched from blood (not recorded which). All receptors come from a woman in her fifties or sixties who had recovered from COVID-19.

This chain connects TRBV18 to TRBJ1-2, with TRBD1 identical over 8 bases. CDR1 and CDR2 from the germline V gene are KGHSH and LQKENI. J gave up 0 bases and V 4 bases, and 16 bases lay outside the gene matches. This CDR3 comprises 19 residues. This CDR3 is CASSQTVGTGSLANYGYTF. CDR3 DNA sequence: TGTGCCAGCTCACAAACCGTCGGGACAGGATCCTTGGCTAACTATGGCTACACCTTC.

The J gene is TRBJ1-1, the V gene TRBV3-1 (or the pseudogene TRBV3-2); D is ambiguous. Between the trimmed V and J ends, which lost 4 bases and 2 bases, there was a span of 5 bases. This CDR3 comprises 12 residues. Looked up from germline, CDR1 is LGHDT and CDR2 is YNNKEL (reference sequence). In DNA, the CDR3 is TGTGCCAGCAGCCGTATAAACACTGAAGCTTTCTTT. This gives the protein CASSRINTEAFF.

The J gene is TRBJ2-2, the V gene TRBV5-4; TRBD2 agrees at 8 bases. The CDR3 is 15 residues long. V was clipped by 0 bases and J by 5 bases; unmatched bases: 3. Per germline, CDR1 SGHNT and CDR2 YYREEE (reference sequence). The CDR3 loop reads CASSLDGGATGELFF. In DNA, the CDR3 is TGTGCCAGCAGCTTGGACGGGGGGGCGACCGGGGAGCTGTTTTTT.

The V gene is TRBV7-9, the J gene TRBJ1-2, with D unresolved. Germline CDR1 reads SEHNR; CDR2 reads FQNEAQ (reference sequence). This CDR3 is built from 14 residues. The V end was cut by 2 bases, the J end by 2 bases, with 9 bases between. CDR3 DNA: TGTGCCAGCAGCTTATCGGAGACGAACTATGGCTACACCTTC. It translates to CASSLSETNYGYTF.

V gene TRBV7-6 combines with J gene TRBJ2-7; TRBD1 is a possible D gene (7 bases). The CDR3 totals 14 residues. Trimming removed 1 base from V and 5 bases from J, with 12 bases in between. Germline V CDR1 and CDR2: SGHVS, FNYEAQ. CDR3 sequence: CASSLDRGGDEQYF. The CDR3 DNA reads TGTGCCAGCAGCTTAGACAGGGGAGGCGACGAGCAGTACTTC.

The chain couples TRBV5-1 to TRBJ2-1, with TRBD1 matching over 9 bases. Losses at the gene ends were 4 bases for V and 0 bases for J; bases not matched to a gene: 17. The CDR3 covers 20 residues. Looked up from germline, CDR1 is SGHRS and CDR2 is YFSETQ. This chain's CDR3 is CASSLSGQGPIGRSYNEQFF. The DNA of the CDR3 is TGCGCCAGCAGCCTCTCCGGACAGGGGCCGATCGGCCGCTCCTACAATGAGCAGTTCTTC.

This chain links TRBV7-9 with TRBJ1-2, with 9 bases that match TRBD1. The CDR3 contains 12 residues. Germline values: CDR1 SEHNR, CDR2 FQNEAQ (reference sequence). Losses at the gene ends were 3 bases for V and 7 bases for J; bases not matched to a gene: 0. CDR3 nucleotides: TGTGCCAGCAGCTTGGGACAGGGTGGCTACACCTTC. This codes for CASSLGQGGYTF.

This chain uses TRBV4-2 with TRBJ1-4; D ambiguous. There are 15 residues in the CDR3. Trimming stripped 1 base from V and 5 bases from J, with 11 bases between. The germline V gene has CDR1 LGHNA and CDR2 YNFKEQ. CDR3 nucleotides: TGTGCCAGCAGCCAAGGTTTGGTCTACAATGAAAAACTGTTTTTT. It codes for CASSQGLVYNEKLFF.

There are a few counts of this clone. The V call is TRBV4-2, the J call TRBJ2-7, with 8 bases that match TRBD1. V lost 7 bases to trimming and J lost 5 bases; unmatched junction nucleotides: 7. The CDR3 covers 13 residues. CDR1 LGHNA and CDR2 YNFKEQ come from the germline V gene. The CDR3 coding sequence is TGTGCCAGCACCCAGACAGGGGAGGACGAGCAGTACTTC. Translation gives CASTQTGEDEQYF.

This clone showed up just once. The DNA of the CDR3 is TGTGCCAGCAGCTTAGAAGGTGGGGCGCGATCCAGCTATGGCTACACCTTC. This translates into CASSLEGGARSSYGYTF. The chain uses TRBV7-2 and TRBJ1-2; TRBD1 might be the D (5 bases). V dropped 1 base and J dropped 4 bases, with 19 bases sitting between them. Germline CDR1 and CDR2: SGHTA and FQGNSA. The CDR3 is made up of 17 amino acids.

The V call is TRBV5-1, the J call TRBJ1-2; 7 bases are shared with TRBD1. The germline CDR1 and CDR2 sequences are SGHRS and YFSETQ. V lost 4 bases to trimming and J lost 4 bases; unmatched junction nucleotides: 10. CDR3 size: 15 residues. As DNA, the CDR3 is TGCGCCAGCAGCGAAGGGACAGCCTCACCCTATGGCTACACCTTC. It is translated as CASSEGTASPYGYTF.

The chain is built from TRBV5-1 and TRBJ1-1; D is perhaps TRBD1 (6 bases). V dropped 4 bases and J dropped 3 bases, with 16 bases sitting between them. From germline, CDR1 is SGHRS and CDR2 YFSETQ. This CDR3 contains 15 residues. The CDR3 bases are TGCGCCAGCAGCGCAATCTTAGGGGGAGACACTGAAGCTTTCTTT. Translating gives CASSAILGGDTEAFF. The entire variable domain, with the rest obtained from reference TRBV5-1 and TRBJ1-1, is as follows: KAGVTQTPRYLIKTRGQQVTLSCSPISGHRSVSWYQQTPGQGLQFLFEYFSETQRNKGNFPGRFSGRQFSNSRSEMNVSTLELGDSALYLCASSAILGGDTEAFFGQGTRLTVV.

The chain employs TRBV24-1 and TRBJ2-3, with D possibly matching TRBD1 (6 bases). V dropped 1 base and J dropped 0 bases, with 10 bases sitting between them. The V gene's germline CDR1 is KGHDR and CDR2 SFDVKD. The CDR3 consists of 16 residues. The CDR3: CATSDFRGQSTDTQYF. Here the CDR3 DNA reads TGTGCCACCAGTGATTTTAGGGGACAAAGCACAGATACGCAGTATTTT.

V and J are TRBV6-2 or TRBV6-3 and TRBJ1-6; 9 bases agree with TRBD1. V lost 3 bases to trimming and J lost 5 bases; unmatched junction nucleotides: 8. There are 17 residues in the CDR3. Germline assignment: CDR1 MNHEY and CDR2 SVGEGT. CDR3 coding DNA: TGTGCCAGCAGTTATGGGACAGGGAGGGCTAATAATTCACCCCTCCACTTT. Its protein product is CASSYGTGRANNSPLHF.

A single count supports this clone. The chain is built from TRBV4-1 and TRBJ2-4; D is possibly TRBD1 (6 bases). The CDR3 covers 15 residues. V was trimmed by 0 bases and J by 8 bases, leaving 14 bases between them. The germline V gene encodes CDR1 MGHRA and CDR2 YSYEKL. The CDR3 DNA reads as TGCGCCAGCAGCCAAGACCAGGGAGAGGGGGACATTCAGTACTTC. Translation: CASSQDQGEGDIQYF.